This T cell receptor (beta chain) was found in a study of CD8 T cells in Susac syndrome. General study points: TCR sequencing and HLA analysis covered a relatively small number of individuals.

Looked up from germline, CDR1 is SEHNR and CDR2 is FQNEAQ (reference sequence). This CDR3 has 12 amino acids. Sequencing of TCR beta drew on CD8+ and CD4+ T cells from blood. FACS was used to enrich TEMRA cells, whereas the CD8+ and CD4+ T cells were obtained by negative isolation. An amount of RNA that ranged from roughly 0.5 to 1 ug was reverse transcribed with random hexamers. By means of immunoSEQ multiplex PCR, TCR beta CDR3 spanning 54 Vbeta and 13 Jbeta underwent amplification. TCRdb used MiXCR to reprocess the immunoSEQ multiplex PCR reads, holding one entry per CDR3 protein. The table records around 190,000 distinct CDR3 sequences, around 96% of them present only once. As regards this clonotype: What it binds is unknown. A junction end diverges from the germline sequence, so it may reflect a read error.

What was sequenced was CD8+ T cells from PBMCs. The chain combines TRBV7-9 with TRBJ1-2, with D possibly TRBD1 on 6 matching bases. The source is a human donor with multiple sclerosis. Written as DNA, the CDR3 is TGTGCCGGCAGCTTAGCAGGGGATGGCTACACCTTC. This translates into CAGSLAGDGYTF.